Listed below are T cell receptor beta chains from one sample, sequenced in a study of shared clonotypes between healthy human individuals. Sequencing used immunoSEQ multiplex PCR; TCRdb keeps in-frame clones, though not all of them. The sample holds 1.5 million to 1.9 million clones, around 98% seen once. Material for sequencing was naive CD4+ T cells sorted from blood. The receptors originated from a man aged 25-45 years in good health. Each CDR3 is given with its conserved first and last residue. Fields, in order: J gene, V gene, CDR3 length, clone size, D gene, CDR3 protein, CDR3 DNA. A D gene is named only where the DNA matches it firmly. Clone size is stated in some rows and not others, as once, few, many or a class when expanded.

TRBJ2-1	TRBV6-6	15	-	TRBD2	CASSQLAGEYNEQFF	TGTGCCAGCAGTCAGTTAGCGGGAGAGTACAATGAGCAGTTCTTC
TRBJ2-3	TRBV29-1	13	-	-	CSVAGIHTDTQYF	TGCAGCGTTGCAGGGATCCACACAGATACGCAGTATTTT
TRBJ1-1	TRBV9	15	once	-	CASSVAPGPRTEAFF	TGTGCCAGCAGCGTAGCTCCGGGACCTAGGACTGAAGCTTTCTTT
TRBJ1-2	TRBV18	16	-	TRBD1	CASSPPSTGVDYGYTF	TGTGCCAGCTCACCACCTTCTACAGGGGTTGACTATGGCTACACCTTC
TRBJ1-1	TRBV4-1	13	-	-	CASSQGGIDAAFF	TGCGCCAGCAGCCAAGGAGGTATCGACGCAGCTTTCTTT
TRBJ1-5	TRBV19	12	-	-	CASTGGNQPQHF	TGTGCCAGTACAGGGGGCAATCAGCCCCAGCATTTT
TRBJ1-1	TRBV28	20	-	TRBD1	CASLSPGWTGGIGRNTEAFF	TGTGCCAGCCTATCCCCTGGTTGGACAGGGGGCATCGGAAGGAACACTGAAGCTTTCTTT
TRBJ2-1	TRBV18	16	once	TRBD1	CASSPTPGQGADEQFF	TGTGCCAGCTCACCCACCCCGGGACAGGGGGCTGATGAGCAGTTCTTC
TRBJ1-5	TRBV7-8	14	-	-	CASSPGRGNQPQHF	TGTGCCAGCAGCCCCGGGCGGGGCAATCAGCCCCAGCATTTT
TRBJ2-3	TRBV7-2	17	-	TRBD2	CASSFQTSGRLSDTQYF	TGTGCCAGCAGCTTCCAGACTAGCGGGAGGCTGTCAGATACGCAGTATTTT
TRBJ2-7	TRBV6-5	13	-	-	CASSLLLGNEQYF	TGTGCCAGCAGCCTACTCTTGGGAAACGAGCAGTACTTC